These 3 T cell receptor beta chains were all obtained from the same sample, sequenced in a study of blood T cells in healthy people across ages. A second PCR, run for about 7 to 11 cycles, used a sample-barcoded 5' primer plus a J-beta primer mix. TCRdb processed the 5' RACE reads anew with MiXCR; each CDR3 protein has one entry. The sample shows some 670,000 distinct CDR3 sequences, about 50% of them seen only once. Sample: blood. These receptors all stem from a woman of 80 years or more in good health.

This chain uses TRBV3-1 with TRBJ2-5; TRBD2 matches 9 bases. Germline CDR1 is LGHDT and CDR2 is YNNKEL (reference sequence). Germline trimming cut 6 bases from V and 2 bases from J; bases unmatched to any gene: 10. The CDR3 length is 16 residues. The CDR3 protein is CASSNSGGTRQETQYF. In DNA, the CDR3 is TGTGCCAGCAGTAATAGCGGGGGTACACGACAAGAGACCCAGTACTTC.

This clonotype was detected many times. A read error may explain this, as a much larger clone is one base away. The chain recombines TRBV6-6 with TRBJ2-1; D unresolved. The length of the CDR3 is 11 residues. The V gene's germline CDR1 is MNHNY and CDR2 SVGAGI (reference sequence). For the CDR3, the DNA is TGTGCCGGCAGTGTCTACAATGAGCAGTTCTTC. Protein product: CAGSVYNEQFF.

The rearrangement uses TRBV7-9 and TRBJ2-1; D is possibly TRBD1 (5 bases). CDR1 SEHNR and CDR2 FQNEAQ come from the germline V gene (reference sequence). Deletions cut 5 bases from V and 6 bases from J, with 14 bases between. This CDR3 is built from 14 residues. The CDR3 DNA sequence: TGTGCCAGCAGCCCCCGACAGAGTTGCAATGAGCAGTTCTTC. Translated: CASSPRQSCNEQFF.